Listed below are T cell receptor beta chains from one sample, sequenced in a study of T cell repertoires in cytomegalovirus infection. TCRdb itself ran the reads through MiXCR, one entry per CDR3 protein. The sample holds more than 650,000 distinct CDR3 sequences; approximately 34% are singletons and the top ten take 2.8%. Sequenced sample: PBMCs. Source of these receptors: a human donor in good health (CMV status not recorded). Some clones in this sample may be carry-over from other donors' samples. Both conserved end residues are part of each CDR3. D genes are given only for firm matches. Expanded clones get a size class; other rows say once, few or many, or leave the size out.

cdr3_aa cdr3_nt j_call v_call clone_size d_call
CAISWTNSGNTIYF TGTGCCATCAGTTGGACAAACTCTGGAAACACCATATATTTT TRBJ1-3 TRBV10-3 NA NA
CASSLGTGVGEQYF TGTGCCAGCAGCTTAGGGACAGGGGTCGGCGAGCAGTACTTC TRBJ2-7 TRBV7-3 NA TRBD1
CASSKSDRENQPQHF TGCGCCAGCAGCAAGTCGGACAGGGAGAATCAGCCCCAGCATTTT TRBJ1-5 TRBV4-1 NA TRBD1
CASSLNRVEQYF TGTGCCAGCAGCCTAAACAGGGTCGAGCAGTACTTC TRBJ2-7 TRBV7-9 NA NA
CASSLPGGGSGTQYF TGTGCCAGCAGCTTACCCGGAGGGGGGAGTGGGACCCAGTACTTC TRBJ2-5 TRBV11-2 few NA
CASSSQLRDREYF TGTGCCAGCAGTTCTCAACTCCGGGACAGGGAGTACTTC TRBJ2-7 TRBV6-1 few TRBD1
CASRLGAGNTEAFF TGTGCCAGCCGCTTAGGGGCAGGAAACACTGAAGCTTTCTTT TRBJ1-1 TRBV7-4 NA NA
CASSFGLERYF TGTGCCAGCAGCTTTGGACTTGAACGGTACTTC TRBJ2-7 TRBV7-9 once NA
CASNPSGPVYEQYF TGTGCCAGCAATCCTAGTGGGCCGGTCTACGAGCAGTACTTC TRBJ2-7 TRBV28 NA NA
CASSFSDPQFF TGTGCCAGCAGCTTCTCGGACCCGCAGTTCTTC TRBJ2-1 TRBV7-2 few NA
CASSAGQGEETQYF TGTGCCAGCAGCGCAGGACAGGGGGAAGAGACCCAGTACTTC TRBJ2-5 TRBV7-9 NA TRBD1
CASSYGIPTNTEAFF TGTGCCAGCAGTTACGGTATACCGACGAACACTGAAGCTTTCTTT TRBJ1-1 TRBV6-2/TRBV6-3 NA NA
CASSIWHTDTQYF TGTGCCAGCAGTATCTGGCACACAGATACGCAGTATTTT TRBJ2-3 TRBV28 NA NA
CASVRTSGLWDEQFF TGTGCCAGCGTCCGGACTAGCGGGCTTTGGGATGAGCAGTTCTTC TRBJ2-1 TRBV27 NA TRBD2
CASSLDQGMKQYF TGCGCCAGCAGCTTGGATCAGGGGATGAAGCAGTACTTC TRBJ2-7 TRBV5-1 NA NA
CASSQSEEDGYTF TGTGCCAGCAGCCAATCGGAGGAGGATGGCTACACCTTC TRBJ1-2 TRBV7-9 NA NA
CASSLQAGGFNNEQFF TGTGCCAGCAGTTTACAAGCGGGGGGATTTAACAATGAGCAGTTCTTC TRBJ2-1 TRBV28 NA TRBD2
CASSLHSGMDQPQHF TGTGCCAGCAGTCTCCACTCAGGGATGGATCAGCCCCAGCATTTT TRBJ1-5 TRBV12-3/TRBV12-4 few NA
CASSQESLAGLSYNEQFF TGCGCCAGCAGCCAAGAATCGCTAGCGGGACTGTCCTACAATGAGCAGTTCTTC TRBJ2-1 TRBV4-1 NA TRBD2
CASSHYGGTQYF TGTGCCAGCAGCCATTATGGGGGGACCCAGTACTTC TRBJ2-5 TRBV7-2 few NA
CASSPGLSYNEQFF TGTGCCAGCAGCCCAGGGCTCTCCTACAATGAGCAGTTCTTC TRBJ2-1 TRBV12-3/TRBV12-4 NA NA
CASSSGSTTNEKLFF TGTGCCAGCAGCTCCGGGTCCACAACTAATGAAAAACTGTTTTTT TRBJ1-4 TRBV11-2 NA NA
CASSPSRTYFGAFF TGTGCCAGCAGCCCCTCACGGACATACTTTGGGGCTTTCTTT TRBJ1-1 TRBV7-1 NA NA
CASSQDSGGSYNEQFF TGCGCCAGCAGCCAAGATAGCGGGGGCTCCTACAATGAGCAGTTCTTC TRBJ2-1 TRBV4-1 NA TRBD2
CASSHPDRAGYTF TGCGCCAGCAGCCACCCGGACAGGGCCGGCTACACCTTC TRBJ1-2 TRBV5-1 few TRBD1
CASSSTDRGPNEQFF TGTGCCAGCAGCTCCACCGACAGGGGGCCCAATGAGCAGTTCTTC TRBJ2-1 TRBV12-3/TRBV12-4 NA TRBD1
CASSSPASSGEQFF TGTGCCAGCAGCTCCCCGGCGAGTAGCGGTGAGCAGTTCTTC TRBJ2-1 TRBV7-9 NA NA
CAGLGQGFSSYNEQFF TGTGCCGGTCTAGGACAGGGCTTCAGCTCCTACAATGAGCAGTTCTTC TRBJ2-1 TRBV6-1 few TRBD1
CASSLGPSLYGYTF TGTGCCAGCAGCTTGGGACCGAGCCTCTATGGCTACACCTTC TRBJ1-2 TRBV11-1 few NA
CASSLRGGQDEQYF TGTGCCAGTAGTCTCAGAGGGGGACAGGACGAGCAGTACTTC TRBJ2-7 TRBV19 NA TRBD1
CASSILTGTGKEKLFF TGTGCCAGTAGTATACTTACCGGGACAGGGAAGGAAAAACTGTTTTTT TRBJ1-4 TRBV19 NA TRBD1
CASSSGTEQYF TGTGCCAGCAGCTCCGGGACAGAGCAGTACTTC TRBJ2-7 TRBV7-2 NA NA
CASSQNRVGVSGANVLTF TGCGCCAGCAGTCAAAATAGGGTGGGGGTGTCTGGGGCCAACGTCCTGACTTTC TRBJ2-6 TRBV23-1 NA NA
CASSSPDEKGRNNGYTF TGTGCCAGCAGCTCCCCCGATGAAAAGGGACGGAATAATGGCTACACCTTC TRBJ1-2 TRBV7-9 once NA
CASSAQGQGAYEQYF TGTGCCAGCAGCGCACAGGGACAGGGGGCCTACGAGCAGTACTTC TRBJ2-7 TRBV9 NA TRBD1
CSAEGGIGELFF TGCAGCGCCGAAGGGGGCATCGGGGAGCTGTTTTTT TRBJ2-2 TRBV29-1 NA TRBD1
CSARVPGTGAYNEQFF TGCAGTGCTAGAGTTCCTGGGACAGGAGCCTACAATGAGCAGTTCTTC TRBJ2-1 TRBV20-1 NA TRBD1
CASGAPGQGATNEKLFF TGTGCCAGTGGCGCCCCGGGACAGGGGGCGACTAATGAAAAACTGTTTTTT TRBJ1-4 TRBV19 NA TRBD1
CASSLAGEHFNTEAFF TGCGCCAGCAGCTTGGCCGGGGAACACTTTAACACTGAAGCTTTCTTT TRBJ1-1 TRBV5-1 NA NA
CASSPAGGGSYNEQFF TGTGCCAGCAGTCCCGCGGGCGGGGGCTCCTACAATGAGCAGTTCTTC TRBJ2-1 TRBV7-2 NA TRBD2
CSIEAGFDEQYF TGCAGTATCGAGGCTGGCTTTGACGAGCAGTACTTC TRBJ2-7 TRBV20-1 NA NA
CSARAHGQSNQPQHF TGCAGTGCTAGAGCTCACGGACAGTCCAATCAGCCCCAGCATTTT TRBJ1-5 TRBV20-1 NA NA
CASSLSFGEPQHF TGTGCCAGCAGTTTATCATTTGGAGAGCCCCAGCATTTT TRBJ1-5 TRBV27 once NA
CASSLGKGLPFF TGTGCCAGCAGCTTGGGTAAAGGGCTACCTTTCTTT TRBJ1-1 TRBV7-6 many NA